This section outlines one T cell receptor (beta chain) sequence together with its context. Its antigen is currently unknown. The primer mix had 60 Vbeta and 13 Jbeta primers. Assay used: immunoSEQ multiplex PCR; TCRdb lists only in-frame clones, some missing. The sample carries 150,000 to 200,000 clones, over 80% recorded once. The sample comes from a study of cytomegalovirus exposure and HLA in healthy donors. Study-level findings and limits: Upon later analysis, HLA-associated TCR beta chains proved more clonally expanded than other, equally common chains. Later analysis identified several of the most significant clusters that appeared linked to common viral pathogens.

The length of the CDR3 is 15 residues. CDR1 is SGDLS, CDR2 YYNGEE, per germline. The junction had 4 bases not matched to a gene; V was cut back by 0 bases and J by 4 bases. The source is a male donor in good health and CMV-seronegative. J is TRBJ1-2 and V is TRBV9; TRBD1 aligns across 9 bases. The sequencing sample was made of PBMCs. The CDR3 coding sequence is TGTGCCAGCAGCGTAGAGGGACAGGGATCCTATGGCTACACCTTC. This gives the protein CASSVEGQGSYGYTF.